A single sample is the source of the 14 T cell receptor beta chains below, sequenced in a study of cytomegalovirus exposure and HLA in healthy donors. The data were produced by immunoSEQ multiplex PCR, yet TCRdb's version contains in-frame clones alone and is incomplete. The repertoire holds some 76,000 clones, with about 93% as singletons. The specimen was PBMCs. The receptors were gathered from a woman aged 18-29 years in good health and CMV-seronegative.

This clone was observed once. The V gene is TRBV29-1, the J gene TRBJ2-3; possibly TRBD1 for D (6 bases). Germline V CDR1 and CDR2: SQVTM, ANQGSEA. V lost 5 bases and J lost 4, with 19 bases in between. The CDR3 is 15 amino acids. This CDR3 reads CSVQSAQGIADTQYF. The DNA of the CDR3 is TGCAGCGTTCAGAGCGCGCAGGGGATCGCAGATACGCAGTATTTT.

V gene TRBV25-1 combines with J gene TRBJ1-2; D may be TRBD1 (5 bases). CDR1 MGHDK and CDR2 SYGVNS come from the germline V gene. Trimming shortened V by 6 bases and J by 4 bases, and 12 bases separated the two germline ends. This CDR3 comprises 13 residues. The chain's CDR3 is CASRADRTYGYTF. CDR3 DNA: TGTGCCAGCAGAGCCGACAGAACCTATGGCTACACCTTC.

The chain recombines TRBV19 with TRBJ1-2; D remains unclear. V was shortened by 5 bases and J by 5 bases, with 15 bases between the two germline ends. This CDR3 contains 14 residues. Germline V gene sequence: CDR1 LNHDA, CDR2 SQIVND (reference sequence). This CDR3 is CASSLLLTPYGYTF. The CDR3 DNA sequence: TGTGCCAGTAGTCTCTTACTAACTCCGTATGGCTACACCTTC.

The J gene is TRBJ1-5, the V gene TRBV11-3; D possibly corresponds to TRBD1 (5 bases). CDR3 size: 13 residues. Germline-derived CDR1 and CDR2 are SGHNT and YENEEA. Trimming took off 10 bases at V and 6 bases at J, with 16 bases between the two ends. The CDR3 DNA sequence: TGTGCCACCTTGGGGGGGTTAGGTCAGCCCCAGCATTTT. Translating gives CATLGGLGQPQHF. Drawing the rest from reference TRBV11-3 and TRBJ1-5, the complete variable domain is EAGVVQSPRYKIIEKKQPVAFWCNPISGHNTLYWYLQNLGQGPELLIRYENEEAVDDSQLPKDRFSAERLKGVDSTLKIQPAELGDSAVYLCATLGGLGQPQHFGDGTRLSIL.

The chain combines TRBV4-2 with TRBJ1-1; D might be TRBD1 (6 bases). Germline CDR1 is LGHNA and CDR2 is YNFKEQ. The V and J ends lost 0 bases and 0 bases respectively, with 17 bases between them. This CDR3 has 18 amino acids. The CDR3 protein is CASSQDFGGAGMNTEAFF. CDR3 nucleotides: TGTGCCAGCAGCCAAGATTTTGGGGGGGCCGGAATGAACACTGAAGCTTTCTTT.

The chain combines TRBV7-9 with TRBJ1-1; no clear D. The CDR3 is made up of 13 amino acids. CDR1 is SEHNR and CDR2 is FQNEAQ in the germline V gene (reference sequence). V dropped 1 base and J dropped 0 bases, with 3 bases sitting between them. The CDR3 loop is CASSLDMNTEAFF. DNA for the CDR3: TGTGCCAGCAGCTTAGATATGAACACTGAAGCTTTCTTT. Full variable domain (remainder filled in from reference TRBV7-9 and TRBJ1-1): DTGVSQNPRHKITKRGQNVTFRCDPISEHNRLYWYRQTLGQGPEFLTYFQNEAQLEKSRLLSDRFSAERPKGSFSTLEIQRTEQGDSAMYLCASSLDMNTEAFFGQGTRLTVV.

This CDR3 reads CASSFRPGLNEQFF. CDR3 DNA: TGTGCCAGCAGTTTTCGCCCCGGGTTGAATGAGCAGTTCTTC. The chain has TRBV27 and TRBJ2-1; D remains unclear. Between the trimmed V and J ends, which lost 3 bases and 7 bases, there was a span of 13 bases. The CDR3 is 14 residues long. CDR1 and CDR2 (germline): MNHEY, SMNVEV (reference sequence).

This chain uses TRBV13 with TRBJ1-1; possible D gene TRBD1, 6 bases. CDR3 length equals 16 residues. V lost 5 bases, J lost 1 base, and 17 bases lay in between. Germline V gives CDR1 PRHDT, CDR2 FYEKMQ (reference sequence). The CDR3 nucleotides are TGTGCCAGCAGCAGTACAGGGCCGAGGAGGAACACTGAAGCTTTCTTT. Translating it yields CASSSTGPRRNTEAFF.

The chain couples TRBV6-1 to TRBJ2-2; D is perhaps TRBD1 (6 bases). V lost 8 bases to trimming and J lost 4 bases, with 14 bases between them. This CDR3 contains 14 residues. The germline V gene has CDR1 MNHNS and CDR2 SASEGT. CDR3 protein: CASDMGAGTGELFF. The CDR3 nucleotides read TGTGCCAGCGACATGGGGGCGGGCACCGGGGAGCTGTTTTTT.

The chain uses TRBV6-6 and TRBJ2-1; 13 bases line up with TRBD2. J gave up 14 bases and V 5 bases, and 6 bases lay outside the gene matches. There are 13 residues in the CDR3. From germline, CDR1 is MNHNY and CDR2 SVGAGI (reference sequence). CDR3 coding DNA: TGTGCCAGCAGTCTCCCGGGACTAGCGGGGAAGTTCTTC. Its protein product is CASSLPGLAGKFF.

This clone was counted only a few times. This chain uses TRBV19 with TRBJ2-7; TRBD1 matches 8 bases. The CDR3 has 16 amino acids. Germline trimming cut 0 bases from V and 2 bases from J; bases unmatched to any gene: 6. From germline, CDR1 is LNHDA and CDR2 SQIVND (reference sequence). As DNA, the CDR3 is TGTGCCAGTAGTATAGAAGGTGCAGGGGGCCCCTACGAGCAGTACTTC. This gives the protein CASSIEGAGGPYEQYF. The variable domain in full, completed from reference TRBV19 and TRBJ2-7, reads DGGITQSPKYLFRKEGQNVTLSCEQNLNHDAMYWYRQDPGQGLRLIYYSQIVNDFQKGDIAEGYSVSREKKESFPLTVTSAQKNPTAFYLCASSIEGAGGPYEQYFGPGTRLTVT.

V is TRBV12-5 and J is TRBJ1-2; TRBD1 is a possible D gene (5 bases). Germline-derived CDR1 and CDR2 are LGHNT and FRNRAP. Trimming stripped 5 bases from V and 3 bases from J, with 10 bases between. CDR3 size: 13 residues. The CDR3 is CASGTQTDYGYTF. In nucleotides, the CDR3 is TGTGCTAGTGGTACACAGACAGACTATGGCTACACCTTC. Complete variable domain (other parts from reference TRBV12-5 and TRBJ1-2): DARVTQTPRHKVTEMGQEVTMRCQPILGHNTVFWYRQTMMQGLELLAYFRNRAPLDDSGMPKDRFSAEMPDATLATLKIQPSEPRDSAVYFCASGTQTDYGYTFGSGTRLTVV.

The V call is TRBV7-2, the J call TRBJ2-1; tentative D call: TRBD2 (7 bases). Trimming cost V 0 bases and J 2 bases, with 11 bases left between them. The length of the CDR3 is 16 residues. Germline V gives CDR1 SGHTA, CDR2 FQGNSA. Here the CDR3 DNA reads TGTGCCAGCAGCTTAGCGATAGGGGGGGCCTACAATGAGCAGTTCTTC. Its translation: CASSLAIGGAYNEQFF.

The chain links TRBV5-1 to TRBJ2-1, with D possibly being TRBD1 (6 bases). Deletions cut 0 bases from V and 7 bases from J, with 8 bases between. The CDR3 is 13 residues long. Germline lookup yields CDR1 SGHRS and CDR2 YFSETQ. CDR3 amino acids: CASSLDRANEQFF. Here the CDR3 DNA reads TGCGCCAGCAGCTTGGACAGGGCAAATGAGCAGTTCTTC.